A single sample gave rise to the 20 T cell receptor beta chains below, sequenced in a study of blood T cell repertoires in COVID-19. Sequencing was performed with immunoSEQ multiplex PCR; in TCRdb, only in-frame clones are kept and a portion is missing. The sample lists 130,000 to 150,000 clones, around nine tenths occurring once. The specimen sequenced was peripheral blood. Receptors originate from a human donor in a cohort sampled during active COVID-19.

This CDR3 reads CASSLNGNNQPQHF. The CDR3 DNA reads as TGTGCCAGCAGCCTAAACGGGAACAATCAGCCCCAGCATTTT. The rearrangement joins TRBV3-1 (or the pseudogene TRBV3-2) to TRBJ1-5; D gene unclear. Trimming took 4 bases from V and 3 from J, leaving 10 bases between them. CDR1 is LGHDT, CDR2 YNNKEL, per germline (reference sequence). CDR3 size: 14 residues.

This chain joins TRBV7-6 and TRBJ2-5, with D maybe TRBD1 (7 bases). Germline-derived CDR1 and CDR2 are SGHVS and FNYEAQ. The germline V and J ends were trimmed by 4 bases and 1 base, with 10 bases remaining between them. This CDR3 has 14 residues. The CDR3: CASSSQGGQETQYF. In DNA form, the CDR3 reads TGTGCCAGCAGCTCGCAGGGGGGCCAAGAGACCCAGTACTTC.

This clone was detected many times. V and J are TRBV30 and TRBJ2-4; 7 positions match TRBD1. This CDR3 contains 13 residues. The germline gives CDR1 GTSNPN, CDR2 SVGIG (reference sequence). V was pared by 5 bases and J by 7 bases, with 8 bases of the junction left unmatched. The CDR3 DNA sequence: TGTGCCTGGGGGGCGACAGGGACCAACATTCAGTACTTC. Translating gives CAWGATGTNIQYF. Variable domain in full (rest from reference TRBV30 and TRBJ2-4): SQTIHQWPATLVQPVGSPLSLECTVEGTSNPNLYWYRQAAGRGLQLLFYSVGIGQISSEVPQNLSASRPQDRQFILSSKKLLLSDSGFYLCAWGATGTNIQYFGAGTRLSVL.

This clone was seen more than once but under ten times. The chain combines TRBV3-1 (or the pseudogene TRBV3-2) with TRBJ1-1; possible D gene TRBD1, 5 bases. Germline-derived CDR1 and CDR2 are LGHDT and YNNKEL (reference sequence). The CDR3 totals 13 residues. Trimming took 8 bases from V and 6 from J, leaving 16 bases between them. The CDR3 loop is CASGSRGRAEAFF. CDR3 bases: TGTGCCAGCGGTAGTAGGGGTCGGGCTGAAGCTTTCTTT.

The V and J genes are TRBV6-5 and TRBJ2-7, with 14 bases fitting TRBD2. The CDR3 length is 14 residues. The germline V gene encodes CDR1 MNHEY and CDR2 SVGAGI. Losses at the gene ends were 8 bases for V and 6 bases for J; bases not matched to a gene: 6. DNA for the CDR3: TGTGCCAGCTGGGGACTAGCGGGGGCCGGCGAGCAGTACTTC. Its protein is CASWGLAGAGEQYF.

The rearrangement uses TRBV27 and TRBJ2-2; tentative D call: TRBD1 (6 bases). V dropped 9 bases and J dropped 14 bases, with 13 bases sitting between them. The CDR3 has 10 residues. Per the germline V gene, CDR1 is MNHEY and CDR2 is SMNVEV (reference sequence). The CDR3 DNA is TGTGCCAGTGGAGACAGGTTCCTGTTTTTT. It encodes CASGDRFLFF.

V and J are TRBV5-5 and TRBJ2-7; 8 nucleotides line up with TRBD1. The trim removed 4 bases at V and 2 bases at J, leaving 8 bases unmatched. Germline loops: CDR1 SGHKS, CDR2 YYEKEE (reference sequence). The CDR3 is 15 residues long. The CDR3 here is CASSLTSGQAYEQYF. In DNA, the CDR3 is TGTGCCAGCAGCCTAACATCGGGACAGGCCTACGAGCAGTACTTC.

This chain links TRBV28 with TRBJ1-1, with TRBD1 matching over 11 bases. Germline loops: CDR1 MDHEN, CDR2 SYDVKM. Trimming took 8 bases from V and 1 from J; bases not matched to a gene: 3. This CDR3 has 14 amino acids. CDR3 sequence (DNA): TGTGCCAGCGGGGGACAGGGGGGGAACACTGAAGCTTTCTTT. Translation gives CASGGQGGNTEAFF.

The chain employs TRBV7-9 and TRBJ1-5, with D uncertain. The CDR3 is made up of 12 amino acids. The germline CDR1 and CDR2 sequences are SEHNR and FQNEAQ (reference sequence). Trimming removed 5 bases from V and 9 bases from J, with 11 bases in between. The CDR3: CASSQSVGPQHF. The CDR3 nucleotides are TGTGCCAGCAGCCAATCGGTCGGGCCCCAGCATTTT.

This clone was observed a handful of times. The chain employs TRBV14 and TRBJ1-6; no definite D call. This CDR3 spans 14 amino acids. V lost 3 bases and J 6 bases, leaving 9 bases between the germline ends. Per germline, CDR1 SGHDN and CDR2 FVKESK. The CDR3 here is CASSHRVLNSPLHF. CDR3 nucleotides: TGTGCCAGCAGCCACCGGGTCCTTAATTCACCCCTCCACTTT.

The rearrangement uses TRBV5-8 and TRBJ1-2; 8 bases are a match to TRBD1. The germline CDR1 and CDR2 sequences are SGHTS and YDEGEE. Trimming removed 5 bases from V and 4 bases from J; junction bases left unmatched: 10. The CDR3 spans 15 residues. For the CDR3, the DNA is TGTGCCAGCAGTGCCGGACAGGGAGGGACCTATGGCTACACCTTC. As protein: CASSAGQGGTYGYTF. The full variable domain, in which reference TRBV5-8 and TRBJ1-2 provide the parts outside the CDR3, is EAGVTQSPTHLIKTRGQQATLRCSPISGHTSVYWYQQALGLGLQFLLWYDEGEERNRGNFPPRFSGRQFPNYSSELNVNALELEDSALYLCASSAGQGGTYGYTFGSGTRLTVV.

This clone was recorded only once. V is TRBV2 and J is TRBJ2-6; D gene ambiguous. The germline gives CDR1 SNHLY, CDR2 FYNNEI. V shed 6 bases and J shed 1 base, with 10 bases lying between them. The CDR3 runs to 15 residues. The CDR3 here is CASSVRLSGANVLTF. The CDR3 nucleotides read TGTGCCAGCAGCGTCCGGTTATCTGGGGCCAACGTCCTGACTTTC.

J is TRBJ2-3 and V is TRBV11-2; no firm D call. The CDR3 consists of 12 residues. V gave up 2 bases and J gave up 3 bases, with 3 bases separating them. Germline V gene data show CDR1 as SGHAT and CDR2 as FQNNGV. This chain's CDR3 is CASSLITDTQYF. Written as DNA, the CDR3 is TGTGCCAGCAGCTTAATAACAGATACGCAGTATTTT.

The chain is built from TRBV28 and TRBJ1-2; D might be TRBD1 (5 bases). The CDR3 extends over 14 amino acids. Trimming took 5 bases from V and 2 from J, leaving 12 bases between them. Germline V lookup: CDR1 MDHEN, CDR2 SYDVKM. The CDR3 loop reads CASSLQTENYGYTF. The CDR3 bases are TGTGCCAGCAGTCTCCAGACAGAAAACTATGGCTACACCTTC.

The chain employs TRBV4-3 and TRBJ2-5; a weak D match, TRBD2 (5 bases). This CDR3 is built from 14 residues. V was trimmed by 0 bases and J by 3 bases, leaving 8 bases between them. Germline CDR1 LGHNA, CDR2 YSLEER. CDR3 sequence: CASSQDTSKETQYF. Written as DNA, the CDR3 is TGCGCCAGCAGCCAAGATACTAGTAAAGAGACCCAGTACTTC.

CDR3 protein: CASRLRGTTYEQYF. CDR3 DNA: TGTGCCAGTAGATTGAGAGGGACTACCTACGAGCAGTACTTC. The chain links TRBV19 to TRBJ2-7; TRBD2 agrees at 7 bases. V lost 6 bases to trimming and J lost 2 bases; unmatched junction nucleotides: 7. The CDR3 has 14 residues. The V gene's germline CDR1 is LNHDA and CDR2 SQIVND (reference sequence).

V and J are TRBV28 and TRBJ2-7, with TRBD2 identical over 7 bases. CDR1 and CDR2 from the germline V gene are MDHEN and SYDVKM. With V trimmed by 6 bases and J by 1 base, 12 bases remained unmatched. This CDR3 is 16 amino acids long. DNA of the CDR3: TGTGCCAGCAGCCTTCAATCGGCTAGCGGTTCCTACGAGCAGTACTTC. Translation gives CASSLQSASGSYEQYF.

The CDR3 nucleotides are TGTGCCAGCAGTTTGGGGCAGGGGACCGGGGAGCTGTTTTTT. Translation gives CASSLGQGTGELFF. The chain joins TRBV27 to TRBJ2-2, with D perhaps TRBD1 (6 bases). The germline V and J ends were trimmed by 3 bases and 5 bases, with 10 bases remaining between them. Germline V gene data show CDR1 as MNHEY and CDR2 as SMNVEV (reference sequence). This CDR3 is 14 amino acids long.

The chain carries TRBV19 and TRBJ2-3, with TRBD2 identical over 9 bases. Germline CDR1 and CDR2: LNHDA and SQIVND (reference sequence). Germline trimming cut 3 bases from V and 3 bases from J; bases unmatched to any gene: 4. The CDR3 has 15 residues. The CDR3 loop reads CASSMRLAGTDTQYF. The CDR3 DNA is TGTGCCAGTAGTATGAGGCTAGCGGGGACAGATACGCAGTATTTT. Full variable domain (rest looked up from reference TRBV19 and TRBJ2-3): DGGITQSPKYLFRKEGQNVTLSCEQNLNHDAMYWYRQDPGQGLRLIYYSQIVNDFQKGDIAEGYSVSREKKESFPLTVTSAQKNPTAFYLCASSMRLAGTDTQYFGPGTRLTVL.

The chain uses TRBV7-6 and TRBJ2-3, with D possibly TRBD2 on 6 matching bases. The CDR3 extends over 18 amino acids. V was pared by 5 bases and J by 0 bases, with 21 bases between. Germline values: CDR1 SGHVS, CDR2 FNYEAQ. This CDR3 is CASSTVGTYLYSTDTQYF. The CDR3 bases are TGTGCCAGCAGCACCGTAGGGACTTATCTCTATAGCACAGATACGCAGTATTTT.